This is a list of T cell receptor beta chains from one sample in a study of shared clonotypes between healthy human individuals. Libraries were prepared by immunoSEQ multiplex PCR; TCRdb keeps only in-frame clonotypes and omits some of them. The table lists some 790,000 clones, 55% to 80% of them singletons. The sequencing input was memory CD4+ T cells sorted from blood. All receptors come from a woman in her twenties or thirties in good health. The CDR3 runs from the conserved cysteine through the conserved F or W. A D gene is named only where the DNA matches it firmly. A clone size is listed for some rows: how often the clone was seen (once, few, many), or a class if it is expanded.

d_call j_call clone_size v_call cdr3_aa cdr3_nt
NA TRBJ2-5 NA TRBV6-1 CASSEYGPDGETQYF TGTGCCAGCAGTGAATATGGCCCCGACGGAGAGACCCAGTACTTC
NA TRBJ2-7 NA TRBV5-5 CASSFIPRQILYEQYF TGTGCCAGCAGCTTCATTCCGAGACAGATCCTCTACGAGCAGTACTTC
TRBD2 TRBJ2-3 NA TRBV28 CASSPYGLAGNRGNTQYF TGTGCCAGCAGTCCTTATGGACTAGCGGGAAATCGTGGCAATACGCAGTATTTT
TRBD1 TRBJ1-2 NA TRBV27 CASRDRGGYGYTF TGTGCCAGCAGGGACAGGGGGGGATATGGCTACACCTTC
TRBD1 TRBJ2-7 NA TRBV2 CASSGQGYEQYF TGTGCCAGCAGTGGACAGGGCTACGAGCAGTACTTC
NA TRBJ1-1 NA TRBV25-1 CASSATYGGTEAFF TGTGCCAGCAGTGCGACTTATGGGGGCACTGAAGCTTTCTTT
NA TRBJ1-5 NA TRBV6-1 CASSARTGTSKGSNQPQHF TGTGCCAGCAGTGCCCGTACCGGGACATCAAAAGGTAGCAATCAGCCCCAGCATTTT
TRBD1 TRBJ2-1 NA TRBV25-1 CASSRDRGRGDNNEQFF TGTGCCAGCAGCCGGGACAGGGGGCGCGGGGACAACAATGAGCAGTTCTTC
TRBD1 TRBJ2-6 many TRBV6-1 CASTDRGPGANVLTF TGTGCCAGCACGGACAGGGGGCCTGGGGCCAACGTCCTGACTTTC
TRBD1 TRBJ1-1 NA TRBV7-9 CASSGQGYTEAFF TGTGCCAGCAGCGGACAGGGATACACTGAAGCTTTCTTT
NA TRBJ2-5 NA TRBV28 CASSRRLRETQYF TGTGCCAGCAGTCGGCGTCTCAGGGAGACCCAGTACTTC
TRBD1 TRBJ2-5 NA TRBV25-1 CAISGGQETQYF TGTGCCATTTCAGGGGGTCAAGAGACCCAGTACTTC
TRBD1 TRBJ2-7 NA TRBV18 CASSPGTAYEQYF TGTGCCAGCTCACCAGGGACAGCTTACGAGCAGTACTTC
NA TRBJ2-7 once TRBV19 CASCEGSESSYEQYF TGTGCCAGTTGTGAGGGGTCAGAGAGCTCCTACGAGCAGTACTTC
NA TRBJ2-3 NA TRBV5-1 CASSLLLLTDTQYF TGCGCCAGCAGCTTGCTCTTACTCACAGATACGCAGTATTTT
TRBD1 TRBJ2-2 NA TRBV6-1 CASKRTGGITGELFF TGTGCCAGCAAAAGGACAGGGGGCATCACCGGGGAGCTGTTTTTT
NA TRBJ2-7 NA TRBV6-1 CASNRDGSSYEQYF TGTGCCAGCAACCGGGACGGAAGCTCCTACGAGCAGTACTTC
TRBD2 TRBJ2-4 NA TRBV2 CASGGGLANIQYF TGTGCCAGCGGGGGGGGACTAGCAAACATTCAGTACTTC
TRBD2 TRBJ2-7 few TRBV28 CASSASGSGYEQYF TGTGCCAGCAGCGCTAGCGGGAGTGGCTACGAGCAGTACTTC
TRBD1 TRBJ2-3 NA TRBV19 CASSQQGADTQYF TGTGCCAGTAGTCAACAGGGGGCGGATACGCAGTATTTT
NA TRBJ1-5 NA TRBV28 CASSFYGNQPQHF TGTGCCAGCAGTTTTTATGGCAATCAGCCCCAGCATTTT
TRBD1 TRBJ2-2 NA TRBV2 CASRKDRGYTGELFF TGTGCCAGCAGAAAGGACAGGGGTTACACCGGGGAGCTGTTTTTT
TRBD1 TRBJ2-7 NA TRBV6-6 CASSQGQGQTYEQYF TGTGCCAGCAGCCAAGGACAGGGGCAGACCTACGAGCAGTACTTC
TRBD1 TRBJ2-7 few TRBV2 CASSVSASGQGAYEQYF TGTGCCAGCAGTGTTTCAGCGTCGGGACAGGGGGCTTACGAGCAGTACTTC
NA TRBJ2-5 NA TRBV6-1 CASRVQGRETQYF TGTGCCAGCAGGGTACAGGGAAGAGAGACCCAGTACTTC
TRBD2 TRBJ2-3 NA TRBV5-1 CASSSIAGGADTQYF TGCGCCAGCAGCTCTATAGCGGGAGGGGCGGATACGCAGTATTTT
NA TRBJ2-2 NA TRBV27 CASSPQLWAGELFF TGTGCCAGCAGCCCGCAGTTGTGGGCCGGGGAGCTGTTTTTT
NA TRBJ1-1 NA TRBV18 CASSSGKGTEAFF TGTGCCAGCTCATCGGGGAAAGGGACTGAAGCTTTCTTT
NA TRBJ2-1 NA TRBV19 CASRLGGTQYNEQFF TGTGCCAGTAGGTTAGGAGGGACTCAATACAATGAGCAGTTCTTC
NA TRBJ2-5 NA TRBV2 CASGKSRETQYF TGTGCCAGCGGGAAGTCGCGGGAGACCCAGTACTTC
NA TRBJ1-1 NA TRBV11-2 CASSPEGGAEAFF TGTGCCAGCAGCCCGGAGGGAGGGGCTGAAGCTTTCTTT
TRBD2 TRBJ2-7 NA TRBV25-1 CASSERAGVSHEQYF TGTGCCAGCAGTGAAAGGGCGGGAGTCTCCCACGAGCAGTACTTC
NA TRBJ1-2 NA TRBV28 CASSLYSDTNYGYTF TGTGCCAGCAGTTTATATTCCGATACTAACTATGGCTACACCTTC
NA TRBJ2-5 few TRBV6-6 CASSYSTGKETQYF TGTGCCAGCAGTTACTCGACCGGGAAAGAGACCCAGTACTTC
NA TRBJ1-5 once TRBV7-3 CASSLVAGSNQPQHF TGTGCCAGCAGCTTAGTTGCGGGTAGCAATCAGCCCCAGCATTTT
TRBD2 TRBJ2-7 NA TRBV14 CASSQGFGAGGPGTYF TGTGCCAGCAGCCAAGGATTCGGCGCGGGAGGGCCAGGGACGTACTTC
TRBD1 TRBJ1-5 NA TRBV19 CATDRGFGSNQPQHF TGTGCCACAGACAGGGGTTTCGGGAGCAATCAGCCCCAGCATTTT
NA TRBJ2-1 NA TRBV5-5 CASSSRGARTSYNEQFF TGTGCCAGCAGCTCCCGGGGAGCGCGAACCTCCTACAATGAGCAGTTCTTC
NA TRBJ2-7 many TRBV29-1 CSVSPGPYEQYF TGCAGCGTTTCTCCAGGGCCCTACGAGCAGTACTTC
TRBD1 TRBJ1-5 NA TRBV28 CASSTGGSFSIQPQHF TGTGCCAGCAGCACAGGGGGCTCTTTCTCTATCCAGCCCCAGCATTTT
NA TRBJ2-1 NA TRBV11-2 CASSLVRTTSYNEQFF TGTGCCAGCAGCTTAGTGCGGACTACATCATACAATGAGCAGTTCTTC
TRBD1 TRBJ2-3 few TRBV15 CATSRDRPLSTDTQYF TGTGCCACCAGCCGGGACAGACCGCTTAGCACAGATACGCAGTATTTT
NA TRBJ1-3 NA TRBV5-1 CASSLQGPGNTIYF TGCGCCAGCAGCTTACAGGGCCCTGGAAACACCATATATTTT
NA TRBJ2-7 NA TRBV10-3 CATQGAARDEQYF TGTGCCACACAAGGGGCCGCGAGGGACGAGCAGTACTTC
NA TRBJ2-2 few TRBV5-1 CASSRGDATGELFF TGCGCCAGCAGCCGTGGGGATGCCACCGGGGAGCTGTTTTTT